What follows is one T cell receptor (beta chain) and its context. CDR1 and CDR2 from the germline V gene are MNHEY and SVGAGI. J lost 3 bases, V lost 3 bases, and 6 bases had no gene match. The CDR3 has 15 amino acids. The PCR contained 60 Vbeta and 13 Jbeta primers. Assay: immunoSEQ multiplex PCR; the TCRdb copy retains only in-frame clones and omits some. There are about 190,000 clones in the sample; less than 85% occur only once, and approximately 5% lies in the top ten. This specimen belongs to a study of cytomegalovirus exposure and HLA in healthy donors. Study summary: Out of about 190 million T cells, an earlier analysis found about 100 million unique TCR beta sequences in total.

This rearrangement joins TRBV6-5 to TRBJ2-5, with TRBD1 matching 8 bases. The sequence came from a man aged 30 to 45 in good health and CMV-seropositive. The material sequenced was PBMCs. The CDR3 spells CASSYQTTGEETQYF. For the CDR3, the DNA is TGTGCCAGCAGTTATCAAACGACAGGGGAAGAGACCCAGTACTTC.